The present T cell receptor beta chain was sequenced within a study of shared clonotypes between healthy human individuals. Worth noting for this clone: Antigen: not known.

TCRdb keeps only in-frame clones here, not all; method: immunoSEQ multiplex PCR. The top ten clones hold approximately 1.7% of a sample with more than 550,000 clones, approximately 72% of them seen once. Notes on the study in general: Inspection by rarefaction showed sorted-subset sequencing to be incomplete despite large depth.

The CDR3 contains 14 residues. With 2 bases removed from V and 5 bases from J, the gap between germline ends came to 12 bases. Looked up from germline, CDR1 is SGHAT and CDR2 is FQNNGV. The chain uses TRBV11-2 and TRBJ2-5; D unclear. This sequence was found in a woman aged 30 to 39 in good health. Sequences were obtained from memory CD4+ T cells sorted from blood. Subset noted: CD45RA-negative fraction. The CDR3 coding sequence is TGTGCCAGCAGCTTATCGATGGGATCGGAGACCCAGTACTTC. This gives the protein CASSLSMGSETQYF.